The 25 T cell receptor beta chains listed next were all sequenced from one sample in a study of human T cells and chemical hapten exposure. MiXCR, run by TCRdb on the RACE reads, gives a single entry per CDR3 protein. The data show some 60,000 distinct CDR3 sequences, around 10% seen once. The sample's time point: pre-sensitization, week 0. Treatment noted: therapeutic diphenylcyclopropenone sensitization with weekly scalp DPC. The input for sequencing was whole blood, taken in connection with sensitization to the hapten diphenylcyclopropenone (DPC). The receptors originated from a woman aged 40 to 50 with alopecia areata. Some clones in this sample may be carry-over from other donors' samples.

The chain carries TRBV2 and TRBJ2-7; 8 bases line up with TRBD2. Germline V CDR1 and CDR2: SNHLY, FYNNEI. Trimming removed 9 bases from V and 7 bases from J; junction bases left unmatched: 11. CDR3 length: 13 residues. CDR3 sequence reads: CASERGGTPEQYF. CDR3 bases: TGTGCCAGTGAACGGGGGGGGACTCCTGAGCAGTACTTC.

This clonotype has more than one count but fewer than ten. The chain uses TRBV4-3 and TRBJ1-2; D is unclear. Germline V gene sequence: CDR1 LGHNA, CDR2 YSLEER. The CDR3 has 16 residues. V was pared by 0 bases and J by 4 bases, with 15 bases between. The CDR3 loop reads CASSQDTHHSFYGYTF. The CDR3, as DNA: TGCGCCAGCAGCCAAGATACTCACCATTCGTTCTATGGCTACACCTTC.

Remarks on this clonotype: One junction end disagrees with the germline gene, perhaps due to a read error. V usage is TRBV6-2 or TRBV6-3 and J usage is TRBJ2-1; 8 bases are a match to TRBD1. Germline CDR1 is MNHEY and CDR2 is SVGEGT. CDR3 length equals 16 residues. CDR3 protein: CATSNRGKSSYNEQFF. Written as DNA, the CDR3 is TGTGCCACCAGTAACAGGGGGAAGAGCTCCTACAATGAGCAGTTCTTC.

There are a few counts of this clonotype. This chain uses TRBV19 with TRBJ2-3, with 7 nucleotides matching TRBD1. In germline, CDR1 is LNHDA, CDR2 SQIVND (reference sequence). The V and J ends lost 1 base and 4 bases, in that order; junction bases with no gene match: 14. This CDR3 contains 18 residues. In nucleotides, the CDR3 is TGTGCCAGTAGTATAGTGCTGAGTGGACAGGTGGGGCCAGATACGCAGTATTTT. Its translation is CASSIVLSGQVGPDTQYF. Supplemented by reference TRBV19 and TRBJ2-3, the full variable domain reads DGGITQSPKYLFRKEGQNVTLSCEQNLNHDAMYWYRQDPGQGLRLIYYSQIVNDFQKGDIAEGYSVSREKKESFPLTVTSAQKNPTAFYLCASSIVLSGQVGPDTQYFGPGTRLTVL.

The rearrangement uses TRBV20-1 and TRBJ2-3, with D possibly being TRBD1 (6 bases). This CDR3 spans 12 amino acids. CDR1 and CDR2 from the germline V gene are DFQATT and SNEGSKA (reference sequence). V was shortened by 5 bases and J by 5 bases, with 11 bases between the two germline ends. The CDR3, as DNA: TGCAGTGCTCGGCAGGGGCAAGATACGCAGTATTTT. It codes for CSARQGQDTQYF.

The chain employs TRBV6-2 or TRBV6-3 and TRBJ2-6; the D is unclear. The CDR3 length is 15 residues. Trimming left V 7 bases short and J 1 base short, with 11 bases between. CDR1 and CDR2 from the germline V gene are MNHEY and SVGEGT. Here the CDR3 DNA reads TGTGCCAGCACTGTGATGTTATCTGGGGCCAACGTCCTGACTTTC. It specifies CASTVMLSGANVLTF.

This clonotype was seen ten or more times. The rearrangement links TRBV5-1 to TRBJ2-1; 14 bases are shared with TRBD2. The length of the CDR3 is 15 residues. With V trimmed by 3 bases and J by 9 bases, 5 bases remained unmatched. CDR1 is SGHRS, CDR2 YFSETQ, per germline. Written as DNA, the CDR3 is TGCGCCAGCAGCTGGGGACTAGCGGGAGATGTTGAGCAGTTCTTC. Its protein product is CASSWGLAGDVEQFF.

This clonotype was found a few times. The chain employs TRBV2 and TRBJ2-3; TRBD2 is a possible D gene (6 bases). The CDR3 consists of 16 residues. The V end lost 4 bases, the J end lost 4 bases, and 18 bases lay between the germline ends. Germline V lookup: CDR1 SNHLY, CDR2 FYNNEI. DNA of the CDR3: TGTGCCAGCAGTGGACGGGACTTTGCTGGTCCAGATACGCAGTATTTT. Protein sequence: CASSGRDFAGPDTQYF.

Comment on this clonotype: A read error may explain this, as a much larger clone is one base away. J is TRBJ1-5 and V is TRBV18, with D unclear. The CDR3 runs to 16 residues. The V gene lost 5 bases and the J gene lost 3 bases, with 17 bases spanning the gap. Germline loops: CDR1 KGHSH, CDR2 LQKENI. The CDR3 DNA reads TGTGCCAGCTCAAAAGACGGGTTCGTAGACAATCAGCCCCAGCATTTT. It is translated as CASSKDGFVDNQPQHF.

This clonotype was seen only a few times. The chain combines TRBV7-9 with TRBJ1-5, with 7 bases identical to TRBD1. Germline CDR1 and CDR2: SEHNR and FQNEAQ (reference sequence). This CDR3 region has 16 residues. The ends lost 5 bases at V and 3 bases at J; junction bases unmatched: 10. This chain's CDR3 is CASSPYRGPLNQPQHF. CDR3 DNA sequence: TGTGCCAGCAGCCCCTACAGGGGACCTCTCAATCAGCCCCAGCATTTT.

This clonotype was counted many times. The V call is TRBV7-8, the J call TRBJ1-2; maybe TRBD1 (5 bases). This CDR3 spans 16 amino acids. Trimming took 4 bases from V and 5 from J, leaving 20 bases between them. Germline V CDR1 and CDR2: SGHVS, FQNEAQ. The CDR3 nucleotides are TGTGCCAGCAGCTCACTGTTGGGGGTTTCGAAGTATGGCTACACCTTC. It specifies CASSSLLGVSKYGYTF. The whole variable domain, filled in from reference TRBV7-8 and TRBJ1-2, reads GAGVSQSPRYKVAKRGQDVALRCDPISGHVSLFWYQQALGQGPEFLTYFQNEAQLDKSGLPSDRFFAERPEGSVSTLKIQRTQQEDSAVYLCASSSLLGVSKYGYTFGSGTRLTVV.

This clonotype showed up many times. The rearrangement joins TRBV28 to TRBJ1-2; D possibly corresponds to TRBD1 (5 bases). V was cut by 6 bases and J by 8 bases, with 13 bases left in between. Germline V CDR1 and CDR2: MDHEN, SYDVKM. This CDR3 has 12 residues. The DNA of the CDR3 is TGTGCCAGCAGCCAGGGATGGACGGGCTACACCTTC. This encodes CASSQGWTGYTF.

This clonotype was picked up many times. The CDR3 loop reads CASSRQVGAGEEAFF. CDR3 DNA sequence: TGTGCCAGCAGCCGGCAGGTAGGTGCTGGCGAAGAAGCTTTCTTT. V usage is TRBV7-2 and J usage is TRBJ1-1; D unresolved. Germline V CDR1 and CDR2: SGHTA, FQGNSA. Trimming removed 5 bases at V and 8 bases at J, with 21 bases between. There are 15 residues in the CDR3.

This clonotype was recorded at least ten times. CDR3 residues: CSVEGGTVTNYGYTF. As DNA, the CDR3 is TGCAGCGTTGAGGGGGGGACAGTGACTAACTATGGCTACACCTTC. V gene TRBV29-1 combines with J gene TRBJ1-2; 7 nucleotides line up with TRBD1. CDR3 size: 15 residues. V lost 3 bases to trimming and J lost 0 bases; unmatched junction nucleotides: 7. Germline V gene sequence: CDR1 SQVTM, CDR2 ANQGSEA.

The genes are TRBV4-3 and TRBJ1-1; D unresolved. Per the germline V gene, CDR1 is LGHNA and CDR2 is YSLEER. The CDR3 runs to 14 residues. V was shortened by 0 bases and J by 3 bases, with 8 bases between the two germline ends. As DNA, the CDR3 is TGCGCCAGCAGCCAAGATCACGGAGACACTGAAGCTTTCTTT. Translation: CASSQDHGDTEAFF.

This clonotype appeared a few times. The chain recombines TRBV2 with TRBJ1-2; no definite D call. Trimming took 1 base from V and 4 from J, leaving 7 bases between them. This CDR3 has 13 residues. Germline loops: CDR1 SNHLY, CDR2 FYNNEI. In DNA, the CDR3 is TGTGCCAGCAGTGAAGGGACTCCCTATGGCTACACCTTC. This codes for CASSEGTPYGYTF.

The V gene is TRBV6-2 or TRBV6-3, the J gene TRBJ2-7; the match to TRBD1 covers 8 bases. Germline V CDR1 and CDR2: MNHEY, SVGEGT. The ends lost 0 bases at V and 7 bases at J; junction bases unmatched: 11. The CDR3 has 16 amino acids. The CDR3 bases are TGTGCCAGCAGTTACTCAATGCAACGGACAGGGTGGGAGCAGTACTTC. Its protein product is CASSYSMQRTGWEQYF.

The chain links TRBV29-1 to TRBJ2-5, with a weak D call TRBD2 (6 bases). Germline V gene lookup returns CDR1 SQVTM and CDR2 ANQGSEA. V was pared by 5 bases and J by 5 bases, with 9 bases between. The CDR3 has 11 residues. The CDR3 is CSVLLAETQYF. In DNA, the CDR3 is TGCAGCGTTCTCCTAGCGGAGACCCAGTACTTC.

This clonotype was detected ten times or more. The chain uses TRBV9 and TRBJ2-3; D is possibly TRBD1 or TRBD2 (5 bases each). Germline-derived CDR1 and CDR2 are SGDLS and YYNGEE. This CDR3 is built from 14 residues. V was cut by 1 base and J by 6 bases, with 12 bases left in between. The CDR3, as DNA: TGTGCCAGCAGCGTACCGGGACCAAGCGATACGCAGTATTTT. It specifies CASSVPGPSDTQYF.

This clonotype was seen at least ten times. The rearrangement links TRBV4-3 to TRBJ2-7; D not certain. V was cut by 1 base and J by 2 bases, with 12 bases left in between. The CDR3 runs 15 residues. Germline V lookup: CDR1 LGHNA, CDR2 YSLEER. CDR3 protein: CASSQVGGGAYEQYF. CDR3 DNA: TGCGCCAGCAGCCAAGTGGGCGGCGGTGCCTACGAGCAGTACTTC.

This clonotype was observed at least ten times. The chain couples TRBV7-8 to TRBJ2-5, with D possibly matching TRBD2 (5 bases). Germline V CDR1 and CDR2: SGHVS, FQNEAQ. This CDR3 contains 15 residues. Deletions cut 6 bases from V and 2 bases from J, with 16 bases between. DNA for the CDR3: TGTGCCAGCAGTTCGGACGGGGAAACGCAAGAGACCCAGTACTTC. Its protein is CASSSDGETQETQYF.

This clonotype has more than one count but fewer than ten. The chain employs TRBV6-5 and TRBJ1-4, with D possibly matching TRBD1 (6 bases). Germline lookup yields CDR1 MNHEY and CDR2 SVGAGI. Trimming cost V 5 bases and J 4 bases, with 11 bases left between them. CDR3 length equals 14 residues. Here the CDR3 DNA reads TGTGCCAGCAGTCCAGGGGTGGATAATGAAAAACTGTTTTTT. It is translated as CASSPGVDNEKLFF.

Only a few counts were recorded for this clonotype. CDR3 DNA: TGTGCCAGCAGCTTAGCCAGGGGACAGCTTAATGAAAAACTGTTTTTT. Protein sequence: CASSLARGQLNEKLFF. The gene calls are TRBV7-8 and TRBJ1-4, with 7 bases matching TRBD1. V shed 0 bases and J 4 bases; nucleotides not matched to a gene: 5. CDR3 length: 16 residues. Germline CDR1 reads SGHVS; CDR2 reads FQNEAQ.

This clonotype was counted at least ten times. This chain joins TRBV29-1 and TRBJ2-7; 7 bases fit TRBD1. The CDR3 has 13 residues. Per the germline V gene, CDR1 is SQVTM and CDR2 is ANQGSEA. J was trimmed by 2 bases and V by 5 bases; bases with no gene match: 6. The CDR3, as DNA: TGCAGCGTTCCCGGGACAGAGCCCTACGAGCAGTACTTC. This translates into CSVPGTEPYEQYF.

The table lists this clonotype with many counts. The gene calls are TRBV7-2 and TRBJ2-3; TRBD1 aligns across 10 bases. CDR1 SGHTA and CDR2 FQGNSA come from the germline V gene. This CDR3 is 15 amino acids long. The V gene end was trimmed by 3 bases and the J gene end by 3 bases; junction bases not matched to a gene: 3. DNA for the CDR3: TGTGCCAGCAGCTTCGACAGGGGGCCGACAGATACGCAGTATTTT. Its protein product is CASSFDRGPTDTQYF.